Given below is one T cell receptor beta chain in context. Germline V gene data show CDR1 as SGHRS and CDR2 as YFSETQ. This CDR3 comprises 15 residues. The V and J ends lost 1 base and 4 bases, in that order; junction bases with no gene match: 6. These data come from a study of blood T cell dynamics during melanoma immunotherapy. Overall study context: First-line therapy was either pembrolizumab or nivolumab with ipilimumab for metastatic melanoma.

Time point given: pre-treatment baseline. Apart from a couple of fast progressors, RECIST 1.1 response was judged 12 weeks post-infusion. The method was immunoSEQ multiplex PCR; TCRdb's version includes in-frame clones alone and lacks a portion of them. Seen here are 6,000 to 8,000 clones, around three quarters observed once, and the top ten hold around 28%. The V gene is TRBV5-1, the J gene TRBJ2-3, with 7 positions matching TRBD2. Sequencing used blood, obtained from a patient treated with checkpoint blockade. This receptor was taken from a human donor with melanoma. CDR3 amino acids: CASSLRGERADTQYF. The CDR3, as DNA: TGCGCCAGCAGCTTGCGGGGGGAAAGGGCAGATACGCAGTATTTT.